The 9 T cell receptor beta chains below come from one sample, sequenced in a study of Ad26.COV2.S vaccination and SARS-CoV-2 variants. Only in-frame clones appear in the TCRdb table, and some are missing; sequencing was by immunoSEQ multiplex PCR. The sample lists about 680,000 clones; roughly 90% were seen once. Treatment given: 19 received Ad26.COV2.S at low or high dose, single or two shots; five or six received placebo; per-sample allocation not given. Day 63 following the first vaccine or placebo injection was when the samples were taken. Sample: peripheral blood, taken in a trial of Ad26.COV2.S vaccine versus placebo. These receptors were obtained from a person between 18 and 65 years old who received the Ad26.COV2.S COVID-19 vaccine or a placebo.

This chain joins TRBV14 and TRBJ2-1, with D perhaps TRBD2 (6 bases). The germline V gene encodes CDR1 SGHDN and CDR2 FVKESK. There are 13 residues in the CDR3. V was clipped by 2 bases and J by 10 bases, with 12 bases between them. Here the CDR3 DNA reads TGTGCCAGCAGCCAAAGGGCCGCGGGGGAGCAGTTCTTC. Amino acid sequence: CASSQRAAGEQFF.

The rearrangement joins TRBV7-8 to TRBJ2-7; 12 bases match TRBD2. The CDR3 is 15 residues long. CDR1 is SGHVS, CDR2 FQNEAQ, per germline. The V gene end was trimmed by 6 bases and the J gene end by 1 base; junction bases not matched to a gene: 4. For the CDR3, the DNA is TGTGCCAGCAGTTCACTAGCGGGGGGATCCTACGAGCAGTACTTC. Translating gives CASSSLAGGSYEQYF. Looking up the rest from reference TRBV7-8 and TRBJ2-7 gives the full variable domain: GAGVSQSPRYKVAKRGQDVALRCDPISGHVSLFWYQQALGQGPEFLTYFQNEAQLDKSGLPSDRFFAERPEGSVSTLKIQRTQQEDSAVYLCASSSLAGGSYEQYFGPGTRLTVT.

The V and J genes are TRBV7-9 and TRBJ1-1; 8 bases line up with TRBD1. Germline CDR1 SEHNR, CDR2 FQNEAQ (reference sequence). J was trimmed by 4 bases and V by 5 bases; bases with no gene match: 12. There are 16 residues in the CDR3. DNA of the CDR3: TGTGCCAGCAGCCCTCGAGGACAGGGATGGGGCACTGAAGCTTTCTTT. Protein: CASSPRGQGWGTEAFF.

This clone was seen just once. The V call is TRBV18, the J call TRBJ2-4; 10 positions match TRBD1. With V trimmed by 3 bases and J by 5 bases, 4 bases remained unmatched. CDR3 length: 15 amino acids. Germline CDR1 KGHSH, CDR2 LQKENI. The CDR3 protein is CASSPIGTGENIQYF. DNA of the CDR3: TGTGCCAGCTCACCTATCGGGACAGGGGAAAACATTCAGTACTTC.

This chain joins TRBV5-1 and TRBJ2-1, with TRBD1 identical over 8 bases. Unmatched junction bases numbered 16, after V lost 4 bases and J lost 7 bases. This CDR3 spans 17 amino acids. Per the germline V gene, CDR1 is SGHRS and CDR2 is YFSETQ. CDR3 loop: CASSTQDRAVAPNEQFF. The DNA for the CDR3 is TGCGCCAGCAGCACTCAGGACAGGGCGGTTGCACCAAATGAGCAGTTCTTC.

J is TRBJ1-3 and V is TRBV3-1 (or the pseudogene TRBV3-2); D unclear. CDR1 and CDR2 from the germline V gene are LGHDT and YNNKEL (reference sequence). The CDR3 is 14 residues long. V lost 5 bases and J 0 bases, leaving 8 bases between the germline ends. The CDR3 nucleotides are TGTGCCAGCAGCTCAGAAGGCTCTGGAAACACCATATATTTT. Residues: CASSSEGSGNTIYF.

In DNA form, the CDR3 reads TGTGCCAGCAGCCAAGTCCGGGATGGGGACAGATTACCCTTCTACACCTTC. Translating it yields CASSQVRDGDRLPFYTF. The chain is built from TRBV3-1 (or the pseudogene TRBV3-2) and TRBJ1-2; 7 bases are a match to TRBD1. Germline assignment: CDR1 LGHDT and CDR2 YNNKEL (reference sequence). The CDR3 consists of 17 residues. V was pared by 1 base and J by 10 bases, with 18 bases of the junction left unmatched.

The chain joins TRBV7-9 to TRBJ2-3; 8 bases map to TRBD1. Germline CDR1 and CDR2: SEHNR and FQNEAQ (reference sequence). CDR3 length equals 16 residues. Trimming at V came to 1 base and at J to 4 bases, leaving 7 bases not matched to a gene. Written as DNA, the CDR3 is TGTGCCAGCAGCTTAGTCCCCAGGGGGCAGGCAGATACGCAGTATTTT. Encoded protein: CASSLVPRGQADTQYF.

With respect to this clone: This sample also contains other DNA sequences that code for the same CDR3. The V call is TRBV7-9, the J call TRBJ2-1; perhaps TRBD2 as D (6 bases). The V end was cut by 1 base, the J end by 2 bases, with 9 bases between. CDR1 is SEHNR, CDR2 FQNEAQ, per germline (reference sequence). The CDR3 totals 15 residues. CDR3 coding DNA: TGTGCCAGCAGCTTAGGGAGGGCCCCCTACAATGAGCAGTTCTTC. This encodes CASSLGRAPYNEQFF.